Each of the 10 T cell receptor beta chains below was sequenced from the same sample in a study of blood T cell repertoires in COVID-19. Clones were sequenced by immunoSEQ multiplex PCR, and TCRdb holds only the in-frame ones, with some missing. The sample contains around 250,000 clones, over 75% of which appear only once. The material sequenced was PBMCs or T cells enriched from blood (not recorded which). Source of these receptors: a woman between 45 and 65 years old with acute COVID-19.

The rearrangement uses TRBV4-3 and TRBJ2-7, with a tentative D call TRBD1 (5 bases). The CDR3 has 14 residues. Germline CDR1 and CDR2: LGHNA and YSLEER. V was pared by 0 bases and J by 3 bases, with 9 bases between. The CDR3 region has the DNA TGCGCCAGCAGCCAAGATTGGCAGGGCTACGAGCAGTACTTC. As protein: CASSQDWQGYEQYF.

The V gene is TRBV6-4, the J gene TRBJ1-1; tentative D call: TRBD1 (6 bases). The V gene lost 4 bases and the J gene lost 4 bases, with 10 bases spanning the gap. The germline V gene has CDR1 MRHNA and CDR2 SNTAGT. CDR3 length equals 13 residues. CDR3 sequence: CASSAQGGTEAFF. CDR3 DNA: TGTGCCAGCAGTGCCCAAGGGGGCACTGAAGCTTTCTTT.

V gene TRBV6-5 combines with J gene TRBJ2-2; D is perhaps TRBD2 (5 bases). Deletions cut 2 bases from V and 6 bases from J, with 10 bases between. The CDR3 is 14 amino acids. The V gene's germline CDR1 is MNHEY and CDR2 SVGAGI. CDR3 protein: CASSYDYAAGELFF. The CDR3 bases are TGTGCCAGCAGTTACGACTACGCGGCCGGGGAGCTGTTTTTT.

The chain employs TRBV5-4 and TRBJ1-2, with 10 positions matching TRBD1. J lost 7 bases, V lost 4 bases, and 16 bases had no gene match. The CDR3 length is 17 residues. Germline CDR1 reads SGHNT; CDR2 reads YYREEE (reference sequence). The CDR3 sequence is CASSRDTPGTGAGGYTF. Written as DNA, the CDR3 is TGTGCCAGCAGCCGCGACACACCGGGGACAGGGGCCGGTGGCTACACCTTC.

This clone turned up a few times. This rearrangement joins TRBV27 to TRBJ1-2, with 7 bases identical to TRBD1. The CDR3 runs 15 residues. Germline CDR1 and CDR2: MNHEY and SMNVEV (reference sequence). Germline trimming cut 5 bases from V and 8 bases from J; bases unmatched to any gene: 14. The CDR3 here is CASSISQGPLRGYTF. The DNA of the CDR3 is TGTGCCAGCAGTATCTCACAGGGGCCCCTTCGCGGCTACACCTTC.

The V and J genes are TRBV2 and TRBJ1-6; D uncertain. Trimming removed 3 bases at V and 9 bases at J, with 12 bases between. CDR1 SNHLY and CDR2 FYNNEI come from the germline V gene. CDR3 size: 14 residues. In DNA form, the CDR3 reads TGTGCCAGCAGTGACTCCCCGGCGGGTTCACCCCTCCACTTT. The encoded protein is CASSDSPAGSPLHF.

The CDR3 loop is CASRDTSGGTHSQYF. The CDR3 DNA reads TGTGCCAGCAGGGACACTAGCGGGGGCACCCATTCGCAGTATTTT. This rearrangement joins TRBV3-1 (or the pseudogene TRBV3-2) to TRBJ2-3, with 11 bases aligning to TRBD2. Germline V gene sequence: CDR1 LGHDT, CDR2 YNNKEL (reference sequence). V lost 6 bases and J lost 10; bases outside the gene matches: 12. The CDR3 length is 15 residues.

This chain connects TRBV27 to TRBJ1-6, with TRBD1 matching over 7 bases. Germline V gives CDR1 MNHEY, CDR2 SMNVEV (reference sequence). The CDR3 is 16 residues long. The J segment lost 2 bases and the V segment lost 7 bases, leaving 8 bases of the junction unmatched. CDR3 sequence reads: CASTPTGVAYNSPLHF. In nucleotides, the CDR3 is TGTGCCAGCACCCCTACAGGGGTAGCCTATAATTCACCCCTCCACTTT.

The table lists this clone with a count of one. The V call is TRBV2, the J call TRBJ1-2; TRBD1 agrees at 9 bases. CDR1 is SNHLY and CDR2 is FYNNEI in the germline V gene. V gave up 5 bases and J gave up 7 bases; unmatched junction bases: 11. This CDR3 is built from 15 residues. CDR3 in amino acids: CASSQEQGAQVGYTF. Written as DNA, the CDR3 is TGTGCCAGCAGTCAGGAACAGGGGGCACAAGTTGGCTACACCTTC.

The chain recombines TRBV7-8 with TRBJ2-2; D is possibly TRBD1 (6 bases). There are 15 residues in the CDR3. V lost 4 bases and J lost 6, with 15 bases in between. Germline assignment: CDR1 SGHVS and CDR2 FQNEAQ. CDR3 loop: CASSSHRVLSGELFF. The CDR3, as DNA: TGTGCCAGCAGCTCACACAGGGTTTTGTCCGGGGAGCTGTTTTTT.